Reported below is one T cell receptor (beta chain). Its antigen is unidentified. The data were obtained in a study of T cell responses to AZD1222 COVID-19 vaccine. Sequencing used immunoSEQ multiplex PCR; TCRdb keeps in-frame clones, though not all of them. The repertoire holds fewer than 200,000 clones, around 89% seen once, with around 4.5% in the top ten. In germline, CDR1 is MNHEY, CDR2 SVGAGI. The CDR3 contains 15 residues. V was clipped by 3 bases and J by 10 bases, with 21 bases between them. General observations from the study: Reportedly, close to half of spike-specific TCRs are directed against unmutated variant regions. The breadth and depth of Spike-specific TCRs increased once two AZD1222 doses had been given.

Sequencing was performed on peripheral blood, taken 28 days after the second AZD1222 dose. This clonotype originated in an adult who received the AZD1222 COVID-19 vaccine. This rearrangement joins TRBV6-5 to TRBJ1-2, with D maybe TRBD1 (6 bases). The CDR3 spells CASSYLPRGKVDYTF. CDR3 nucleotide sequence: TGTGCCAGCAGTTATCTTCCAAGGGGGAAGGTTGACTACACCTTC.